Presented here are 15 T cell receptor beta chains from one specimen sequenced in a study of blood T cells in healthy people across ages (dated by TCRdb to between 2014 and 2017). Library preparation used 5' RACE. Reads for this sample came from an Illumina HiSeq 2500. The second PCR ran for roughly 7 to 12 cycles and used a J-beta primer mix along with a sample-barcoded 5' primer. TCRdb trimmed public reads at Q25 via fastp, called clones via MiXCR and kept in-frame beta chains. All rows with the same CDR3 protein become a single entry with the most common DNA and genes. Here the sample has 750,000 to 950,000 distinct CDR3 sequences; almost 30% occur a single time. The ten largest clones capture 10% of the sample. These data were likewise used in another study, on T cells of mothers and their children.

Sequencing used blood. These receptors were taken from a woman between 35 and 50 years old in good health.

The rearrangement links TRBV2 to TRBJ2-6; 11 positions match TRBD2. This CDR3 spans 18 amino acids. The V gene end was trimmed by 5 bases and the J gene end by 0 bases; junction bases not matched to a gene: 6. Germline V CDR1 and CDR2: SNHLY, FYNNEI. The CDR3, as DNA: TGTGCCAGCAGTCCAAGTAGCGGGGGGGTCTCTGGGGCCAACGTCCTGACTTTC. Amino acid sequence: CASSPSSGGVSGANVLTF.

This clonotype was picked up a small number of times. This may be a read error: a much more frequent sequence differs by one nucleotide. The V call is TRBV5-1, the J call TRBJ2-7, with TRBD1 matching over 8 bases. CDR3 length: 15 residues. The V and J ends lost 0 bases and 7 bases, in that order; junction bases with no gene match: 9. Germline V CDR1 and CDR2: SGHRS, YFSETQ. The CDR3 here is CASSLGQGPSGEQYF. The CDR3 nucleotides read TGCGCCAGCAGCTTGGGACAGGGGCCCTCCGGTGAGCAGTACTTC.

V gene TRBV5-1 combines with J gene TRBJ2-7, with D tentatively TRBD1 (5 bases). The CDR3 sequence is 15 residues long. Germline CDR1 SGHRS, CDR2 YFSETQ. Trimming shortened V by 2 bases and J by 1 base, and 13 bases separated the two germline ends. The CDR3 loop is CASSLVWGGSYEQYF. The DNA of the CDR3 is TGCGCCAGCAGCTTAGTTTGGGGCGGATCCTACGAGCAGTACTTC.

The sample holds a few counts of this clonotype. The V gene is TRBV5-6, the J gene TRBJ1-5; perhaps TRBD1 as D (5 bases). Germline CDR1 reads SGHDT; CDR2 reads YYEEEE. The CDR3 totals 14 residues. V dropped 4 bases and J dropped 7 bases, with 15 bases sitting between them. CDR3 nucleotides: TGTGCCAGCAGCGCCGCCAGGGCCGGACAGCCCCAGCATTTT. As protein: CASSAARAGQPQHF. Complete variable domain (other parts from reference TRBV5-6 and TRBJ1-5): DAGVTQSPTHLIKTRGQQVTLRCSPKSGHDTVSWYQQALGQGPQFIFQYYEEEERQRGNFPDRFSGHQFPNYSSELNVNALLLGDSALYLCASSAARAGQPQHFGDGTRLSIL.

The chain carries TRBV6-6 and TRBJ2-1, with D unclear. CDR1 is MNHNY and CDR2 is SVGAGI in the germline V gene (reference sequence). This CDR3 contains 13 residues. Trimming left V 6 bases short and J 6 bases short, with 12 bases between. The CDR3 nucleotides are TGTGCCAGCAGAAGTAGGCAGAGCAATGAGCAGTTCTTC. Protein product: CASRSRQSNEQFF.

The table lists this clonotype with many counts. V gene TRBV7-2 combines with J gene TRBJ2-7; the match to TRBD1 covers 7 bases. With V trimmed by 1 base and J by 6 bases, 9 bases remained unmatched. Looked up from germline, CDR1 is SGHTA and CDR2 is FQGNSA. This CDR3 comprises 15 residues. CDR3 amino acids: CASSLVSGTGVEQYF. CDR3 DNA sequence: TGTGCCAGCAGCTTAGTGTCCGGTACAGGGGTCGAGCAGTACTTC.

Comments on this clonotype: As the CDR3 is not closed by the conserved phenylalanine or tryptophan, this likely results from a read error. The DNA is omitted, as the CDR3 cannot be located on it reliably, and the CDR3 follows TCRdb's listing. The V and J genes are TRBV29-1 and TRBJ2-3. Including both end residues, the CDR3 is 11 amino acids long. Germline lookup yields CDR1 SQVTM and CDR2 ANQGSEA. This CDR3 is CSVDSGTDTQY.

About this clonotype itself: A read error is possible here, since a much larger clone lies one base away. The chain carries TRBV20-1 and TRBJ2-1; weak D call: TRBD2 (6 bases). Germline V gene lookup returns CDR1 DFQATT and CDR2 SNEGSKA (reference sequence). The CDR3 runs to 11 residues. The CDR3 sequence: CRARRDGLKFF. The CDR3, as DNA: TGCAGGGCTAGGCGGGACGGACTAAAGTTCTTC.

This clonotype was observed a few times. The chain combines TRBV28 with TRBJ1-1; TRBD1 aligns across 8 bases. The CDR3 is 14 amino acids. Germline lookup yields CDR1 MDHEN and CDR2 SYDVKM. This CDR3 is CSSGTGGGGTEAFF. Here the CDR3 DNA reads TGTTCGTCCGGGACAGGAGGTGGTGGCACTGAAGCTTTCTTT.

In the case of this clonotype: At one end the junction does not follow the germline gene, possibly because of a read error. The rearrangement uses TRBV12-3 or TRBV12-4 and TRBJ1-2, with D unresolved. The CDR3 is 14 amino acids. CDR3 sequence: CVSSLSSPNYGYTF. The CDR3, as DNA: TGTGTCAGCAGTTTAAGTAGTCCTAACTATGGCTACACCTTC.

This clonotype turned up a few times. This rearrangement joins TRBV9 to TRBJ1-3; possibly TRBD1 for D (5 bases). In germline, CDR1 is SGDLS, CDR2 YYNGEE. Deletions cut 4 bases from V and 0 bases from J, with 26 bases between. The CDR3 totals 20 residues. The CDR3 sequence: CASSPGVRVVPFSSGNTIYF. The CDR3 nucleotides are TGTGCCAGCAGCCCTGGGGTCAGGGTGGTTCCCTTTTCCTCTGGAAACACCATATATTTT.

A note on this clonotype: A much larger clone is a single base away; this may be a read error. The V gene is TRBV5-6, the J gene TRBJ1-2; no definite D call. V was shortened by 4 bases and J by 4 bases, with 11 bases between the two germline ends. The CDR3 length is 13 residues. Germline V gene lookup returns CDR1 SGHDT and CDR2 YYEEEE. This CDR3 is CASSRRRVYGYTF. For the CDR3, the DNA is TGTGCCAGCAGCCGCCGGAGAGTCTATGGCTACACCTTC.

This clonotype has a count of ten or more. The chain joins TRBV29-1 to TRBJ2-1; TRBD1 might be the D (6 bases). Per the germline V gene, CDR1 is SQVTM and CDR2 is ANQGSEA. CDR3 length: 11 residues. V lost 7 bases and J 8 bases, leaving 12 bases between the germline ends. The CDR3 DNA reads TGCAGCGCCGCGCCAGGGGATGAGCAGTTCTTC. It is translated as CSAAPGDEQFF.

This clonotype was seen at least ten times. The V gene is TRBV3-1, the J gene TRBJ2-3; TRBD1 agrees at 7 bases. CDR3 size: 14 residues. Germline-derived CDR1 and CDR2 are LGHDT and YNNKEL (reference sequence). The V and J ends lost 6 bases and 5 bases, in that order; junction bases with no gene match: 8. The chain's CDR3 is CASRLGTAKDTQYF. DNA for the CDR3: TGTGCCAGCAGGCTAGGGACAGCCAAAGATACGCAGTATTTT.

Of note for this clonotype: A much larger clonotype is one base distant, so this may be a read error. The chain uses TRBV28 and TRBJ2-5; D call uncertain. Trimming pared 5 bases from V and 11 bases from J, leaving 15 bases between. Germline V lookup: CDR1 MDHEN, CDR2 SYDVKM. The CDR3 covers 12 residues. The CDR3 reads CASSVLTYAQYF. The CDR3 region has the DNA TGTGCCAGCAGTGTGCTCACCTACGCGCAGTACTTC.